One T cell receptor beta chain is described in this entry. Its antigen is undetermined. The data derive from a study of human versus mouse CDR3 diversity and MHC coevolution. Across the whole study: Each sample yielded about 0.6 x 10^7 to 1.6 x 10^7 valid reads.

Study-level points and caveats: Most of the three human donors had the lowest clonal inequality. Human CDR3s averaged more deletions and insertions than mouse CDR3s.

Germline V gene lookup returns CDR1 SGDLS and CDR2 YYNGEE. The CDR3 totals 17 residues. V shed 0 bases and J 4 bases; nucleotides not matched to a gene: 7. Naive CD4 T cells, CD45RO-negative and CD62L-positive, were flow-sorted from PBMCs. Assay used: immunoSEQ multiplex PCR; TCRdb lists only in-frame clones, some missing. The sample carries about 77,000 clones, around 92% recorded once. The chain is built from TRBV9 and TRBJ2-3; 11 nucleotides align to TRBD2. The TCR comes from a person aged 30 to 69 in good health. The sequencing input was naive CD4+ T cells from blood. Stated subset: CD45RO-negative CD62L-positive naive CD4 T cells. The CDR3 region has the DNA TGTGCCAGCAGCGTAGCAACTAGCGGGGGATACGCAGATACGCAGTATTTT. It codes for CASSVATSGGYADTQYF. Based on the CDR3 plus reference TRBV9 and TRBJ2-3, the full variable domain is DSGVTQTPKHLITATGQRVTLRCSPRSGDLSVYWYQQSLDQGLQFLIQYYNGEERAKGNILERFSAQQFPDLHSELNLSSLELGDSALYFCASSVATSGGYADTQYFGPGTRLTVL.